This T cell receptor (beta chain) was identified in a study of Graves' ophthalmopathy and Graves' hyperthyroidism (dated by TCRdb to the late 2010s). A note on the overall study: Peripheral blood was collected before any treatment was given, at the time of initial diagnosis. The independent validation cohort included under 20 hyperthyroidism patients plus 17 patients who later progressed from hyperthyroidism to ophthalmopathy. Following sample collection, hyperthyroidism patients were given methimazole at a starting dose of 30 mg daily, and ophthalmopathy patients were given high-dose intravenous methylprednisolone. In roughly 6 hyperthyroidism patients, the T-cell repertoires found in thyroid tissue were compared with those found in blood. In total, approximately 130 blood samples were TCR-sequenced: around 42 ophthalmopathy, roughly 80 hyperthyroidism and some 17 hyperthyroidism-to-ophthalmopathy patients. To explore V-J signatures distinguishing ophthalmopathy from hyperthyroidism, a discovery set of about a hundred patients (fewer than 45 ophthalmopathy, around 55 stable hyperthyroidism) was enrolled. For training and testing, the approximately 97 patients in the discovery cohort were randomly divided in a 7:3 ratio. The study used TCR beta repertoire signatures to distinguish Graves' ophthalmopathy from Graves' hyperthyroidism and to predict progression to ophthalmopathy. The investigation overall reported the following: The 13-signature model separated ophthalmopathy from stable hyperthyroidism with 87.88% sensitivity and about 84% specificity in cross-validation, and 80%/75% in the test set. Most expanded thyroid clonotypes with a frequency above 0.001 also appeared in blood, which suggests that blood repertoires may reflect the immune response in the thyroid. In validation, the model predicted ophthalmopathy progression with about 70% sensitivity and 72% to 80% specificity; more than ten predicted patients were CT-confirmed with GO in a median of around 6.5 months. Sample size was not predetermined statistically, and investigators were not blinded to group allocation.

The ophthalmopathy patients had moderately to severely active disease, with a Clinical Activity Score of 3 or higher, a NOSPECS grade of 4 or higher, and a disease duration of less than 3 months. Patients with other autoimmune diseases, uncontrolled infections, pregnancy or lactation were excluded from the study. Diagnosis relied on clinical symptoms, serum thyroxine, TRAb, thyroid ultrasound and orbital computed tomography. PBMCs were isolated from approximately 10 ml of fresh peripheral blood by Ficoll-Paque density gradient centrifugation. Trizol reagent was used to extract the total RNA, and its quality was then checked on an Agilent 2100 Bioanalyzer. CDR1 MNHEY and CDR2 SMNVEV are derived from the germline V gene (reference sequence). Cut back by 6 bases and 9 bases, the V and J ends lie 15 bases apart. The CDR3 sequence holds 14 residues, the cysteine and phenylalanine included. Kept here is only the CDR3 DNA, which spans 42 bases and is read in frame from base 1.

This clonotype was seen at least ten times. The target of this receptor is not known. Base qualities were left out, and no much larger clone turns up one base away. For repertoire sequencing, TCR beta CDR3 regions were amplified from RNA transcripts. The first round of RT-PCR was done with HTBI primers and the Qiagen OneStep RT-PCR kit, and was followed by a second round of multiplex PCR, then size selection and purification. Sequencing of the libraries was carried out on an Illumina HiSeq2000 in paired-end mode with 100 bp reads. In the source study's methods: Reads were processed with SOAPnuke, discarding reads with adapters, uncalled bases, mean Phred below 15, or no exact constant-primer or identifier match. High-quality paired reads were merged with COPE v1.2.5. Unique nucleotide sequences were defined as clonotypes and aligned to IMGT TRB V, D and J references using MiTCR v1.1. The analysis was limited to V-J combinations with a frequency above 0.0001, which together covered over 99% of the repertoires. For each V-J combination, a TCR clonal expansion and chaos score was defined as the ratio of F50 clonal expansion to chaos observed in the TCRdist matrix. Welch's t-statistics and random forest were used to narrow the features down to 13 V-J combinations, which were then fed into a naive Bayes classifier. The similarity between thyroid and blood repertoires was quantified using the Morisita-Horn index. TCRdb handled the public reads itself, with Q25 trimming in fastp and clone calling in MiXCR, and kept productive beta chains. Rows merge per CDR3 protein into single entries with the most common DNA and genes. The V and J calls were determined by TCRdb, not by the authors. This sample holds 170,000 or so distinct CDR3 sequences; roughly two fifths were observed only once. Clones ranked in the top ten supply approximately 8.9% of the sample.

The chain joins TRBV27 to TRBJ1-6; TRBD1 is possibly the D segment (6 matching bases). This TCR was recovered from a man aged 30 to 39 with Graves' ophthalmopathy. Donor details come from another sample of the same person, matched by shared clones. The material sequenced was peripheral blood. The nucleotide sequence reads TGTGCCAGCAGCCAGACAGGCTCGGGTTCACCCCTCCACTTT. The translation is CASSQTGSGSPLHF.